This T cell receptor (beta chain) stems from a study of regulatory T cells in long-lasting Graves disease. Study background: New Graves' disease cases had less than 3 months of antithyroid drugs. Broader study findings: Persistent-disease Graves' patients showed less TCR diversity than new cases.

CDR3 length: 15 residues. V lost 0 bases, J lost 5 bases, and 4 bases stayed unmatched. Germline V gives CDR1 SGHRS, CDR2 YFSETQ. Time point noted: newly diagnosed GD, antithyroid drugs for less than 3 months. PBMC-extracted RNA yielded the TCR library. In building TCR beta libraries, iRepertoire HTBI primers were used together with Arm-PCR of CDR3 regions. A single record per CDR3 protein comes from TCRdb applying MiXCR to the multiplex PCR reads. The sample holds some 460,000 distinct CDR3 sequences, 15% to 20% seen once. This clonotype came up many times. What it binds is not known. Separately, the same data were catalogued under a study of T cells in Graves' hyperthyroidism and ophthalmopathy. From that report: Patients counted as stable if ophthalmopathy did not develop within 18 months.

This TCR derives from a man aged 40-55 years with Graves disease. The sequences come from peripheral blood mononuclear cells (PBMCs), collected at new diagnosis, from a patient treated with antithyroid drugs. This rearrangement joins TRBV5-1 to TRBJ2-1; 8 bases fit TRBD2. The CDR3, as DNA: TGCGCCAGCAGCTTGGTAGCGACTAGCGACAATGAGCAGTTCTTC. It codes for CASSLVATSDNEQFF.